This passage covers 10 T cell receptor beta chains from one sample sequenced in a study of blood T cells in healthy people across ages. A J-beta primer mix and a sample-barcoded 5' primer were used in a second PCR of roughly 7 to 12 cycles. From the 5' RACE reads, TCRdb called clonotypes with MiXCR, one entry per CDR3 protein. Of 800,000 to 950,000 distinct CDR3 sequences listed, roughly 50% are singletons. The specimen was blood. The receptors were gathered from a young man in good health.

The rearrangement uses TRBV6-2 or TRBV6-3 and TRBJ2-5; the match to TRBD1 covers 7 bases. Germline CDR1 and CDR2: MNHEY and SVGEGT. This CDR3 is built from 14 residues. Trimming at V came to 6 bases and at J to 11 bases, leaving 15 bases not matched to a gene. The chain's CDR3 is CASSRWTGVGEQYF. CDR3 DNA sequence: TGTGCCAGCAGCCGATGGACAGGCGTCGGGGAGCAGTACTTC.

This clonotype was picked up a small number of times. The V gene is TRBV7-2, the J gene TRBJ2-3, with 8 bases that match TRBD2. J lost 2 bases, V lost 5 bases, and 9 bases had no gene match. Germline CDR1 reads SGHTA; CDR2 reads FQGNSA. The CDR3 covers 16 residues. CDR3 DNA sequence: TGTGCCAGCAGCCGCGGGGAGCGGGGGTACACAGATACGCAGTATTTT. It is translated as CASSRGERGYTDTQYF. Variable domain in full (rest from reference TRBV7-2 and TRBJ2-3): GAGVSQSPSNKVTEKGKDVELRCDPISGHTALYWYRQSLGQGLEFLIYFQGNSAPDKSGLPSDRFSAERTGGSVSTLTIQRTQQEDSAVYLCASSRGERGYTDTQYFGPGTRLTVL.

Only a few counts were recorded for this clonotype. The chain joins TRBV6-1 to TRBJ2-7; D assignment may be TRBD1 or TRBD2 (7 bases each). The CDR3 consists of 17 residues. Germline V gives CDR1 MNHNS, CDR2 SASEGT. Trimming pared 2 bases from V and 1 base from J, leaving 18 bases between. The CDR3 DNA reads TGTGCCAGCAGTGAACCCTTCGTCAGGGGGGGTTCCTACGAGCAGTACTTC. The encoded protein is CASSEPFVRGGSYEQYF.

The rearrangement joins TRBV3-1 to TRBJ2-1; D is perhaps TRBD2 (6 bases). V lost 0 bases and J lost 4, with 10 bases in between. The CDR3 is 15 amino acids. Germline loops: CDR1 LGHDT, CDR2 YNNKEL (reference sequence). In DNA form, the CDR3 reads TGTGCCAGCAGCCAAGATAAGGGGACTTACAATGAGCAGTTCTTC. This translates into CASSQDKGTYNEQFF.

On this clonotype itself: One end of the junction fails to match germline, which may point to a read error. The V gene is TRBV4-1, the J gene TRBJ2-2, with TRBD2 as a possible D gene (5 bases). The CDR3 has 15 residues. CDR1 and CDR2 (germline): MGHRA, YSYEKL. The CDR3 sequence is CASSQTPGGTGELFF. The CDR3 nucleotides read TGCGCCAGTAGCCAAACCCCAGGAGGCACCGGGGAGCTGTTTTTT.

V usage is TRBV2 and J usage is TRBJ2-1, with a possible D match to TRBD2 (6 bases). The DNA end favors TRBJ2-7, so the J call may be wrong. The CDR3 has 14 amino acids. Per germline, CDR1 SNHLY and CDR2 FYNNEI. CDR3 amino acids: CASRGGVDLGEQYF. The CDR3 region has the DNA TGTGCCAGCAGGGGCGGGGTGGATCTGGGTGAGCAGTACTTC.

The chain uses TRBV4-1 and TRBJ1-2; possible D gene TRBD1, 6 bases. The length of the CDR3 is 15 residues. V lost 4 bases to trimming and J lost 4 bases, with 16 bases between them. Germline-derived CDR1 and CDR2 are MGHRA and YSYEKL. CDR3 sequence: CASSRQFQGIYGYTF. For the CDR3, the DNA is TGCGCCAGCAGCCGACAATTCCAGGGGATCTATGGCTACACCTTC.

At least ten counts were recorded for this clonotype. The V call is TRBV4-3, the J call TRBJ2-7, with 9 bases matching TRBD1. Germline CDR1 LGHNA, CDR2 YSLEER. The CDR3 covers 16 residues. The V and J ends lost 0 bases and 4 bases, in that order; junction bases with no gene match: 7. CDR3 in DNA: TGCGCCAGCAGCCAAGATTTGGGGACAGGGAGTTACGAGCAGTACTTC. Its protein product is CASSQDLGTGSYEQYF.

The rearrangement joins TRBV29-1 to TRBJ2-1; D not resolved. V was pared by 7 bases and J by 9 bases, with 10 bases between. CDR1 and CDR2 (germline): SQVTM, ANQGSEA. The CDR3 extends over 10 amino acids. CDR3 loop: CSANSAEQFF. The CDR3 nucleotides are TGCAGCGCCAACTCGGCTGAGCAGTTCTTC.

CDR3 residues: CASGLSAGEETQYF. DNA of the CDR3: TGTGCTAGTGGTTTGTCAGCGGGGGAAGAGACCCAGTACTTC. The gene calls are TRBV12-5 and TRBJ2-5; 8 bases match TRBD2. This CDR3 is 14 amino acids long. V lost 2 bases and J lost 3; bases outside the gene matches: 2. Germline-derived CDR1 and CDR2 are LGHNT and FRNRAP.